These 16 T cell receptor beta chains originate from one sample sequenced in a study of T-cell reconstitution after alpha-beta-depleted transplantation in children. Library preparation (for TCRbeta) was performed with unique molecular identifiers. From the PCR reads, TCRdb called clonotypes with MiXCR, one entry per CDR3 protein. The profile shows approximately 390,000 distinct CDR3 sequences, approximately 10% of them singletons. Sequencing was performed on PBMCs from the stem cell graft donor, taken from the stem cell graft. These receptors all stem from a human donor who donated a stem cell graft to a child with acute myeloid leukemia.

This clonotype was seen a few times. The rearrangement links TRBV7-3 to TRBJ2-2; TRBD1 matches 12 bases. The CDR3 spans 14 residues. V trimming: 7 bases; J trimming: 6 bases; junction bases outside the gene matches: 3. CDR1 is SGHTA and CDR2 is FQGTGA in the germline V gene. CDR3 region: CASTRDRGPGELFF. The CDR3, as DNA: TGTGCCAGCACTCGGGACAGGGGGCCCGGGGAGCTGTTTTTT.

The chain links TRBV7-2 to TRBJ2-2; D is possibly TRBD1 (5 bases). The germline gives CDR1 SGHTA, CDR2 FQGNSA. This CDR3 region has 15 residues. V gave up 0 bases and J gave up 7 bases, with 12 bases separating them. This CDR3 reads CASSLAGHPSGELFF. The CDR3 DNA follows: TGTGCCAGCAGCTTAGCCGGACATCCCAGCGGGGAGCTGTTTTTT.

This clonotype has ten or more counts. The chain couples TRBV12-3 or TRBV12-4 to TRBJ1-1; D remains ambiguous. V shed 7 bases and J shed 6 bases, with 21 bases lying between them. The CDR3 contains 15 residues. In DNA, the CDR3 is TGTGCCAGCAAAACCCAGGCCGGGGTCGGTGCTGAAGCTTTCTTT. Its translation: CASKTQAGVGAEAFF.

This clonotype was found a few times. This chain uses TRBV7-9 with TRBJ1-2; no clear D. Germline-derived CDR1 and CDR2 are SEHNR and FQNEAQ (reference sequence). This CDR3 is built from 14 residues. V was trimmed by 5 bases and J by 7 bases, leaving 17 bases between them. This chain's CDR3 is CASSPSLPGAGYTF. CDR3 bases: TGTGCCAGCAGCCCGTCCCTCCCAGGAGCTGGCTACACCTTC.

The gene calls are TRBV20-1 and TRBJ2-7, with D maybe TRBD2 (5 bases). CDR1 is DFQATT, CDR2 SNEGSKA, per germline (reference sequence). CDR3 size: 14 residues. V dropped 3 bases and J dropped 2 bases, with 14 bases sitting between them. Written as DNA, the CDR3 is TGCAGTGCTAGTCCGGGGATTGGGACCTACGAGCAGTACTTC. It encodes CSASPGIGTYEQYF.

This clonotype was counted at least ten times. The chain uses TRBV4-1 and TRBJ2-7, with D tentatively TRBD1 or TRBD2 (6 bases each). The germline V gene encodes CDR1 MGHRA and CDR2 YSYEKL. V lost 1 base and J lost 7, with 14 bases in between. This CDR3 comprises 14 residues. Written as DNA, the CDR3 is TGCGCCAGCAGCCAAGGGTCGGGGGCGTTGGAGCAGTACGTC. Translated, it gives CASSQGSGALEQYV.

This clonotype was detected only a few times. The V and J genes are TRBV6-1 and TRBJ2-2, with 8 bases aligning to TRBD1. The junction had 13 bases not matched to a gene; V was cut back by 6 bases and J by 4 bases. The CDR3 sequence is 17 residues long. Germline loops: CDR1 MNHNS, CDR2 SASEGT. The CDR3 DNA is TGTGCCAGCAGCCGCCGGACAGGGATGAGTGGCACCGGGGAGCTGTTTTTT. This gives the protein CASSRRTGMSGTGELFF.

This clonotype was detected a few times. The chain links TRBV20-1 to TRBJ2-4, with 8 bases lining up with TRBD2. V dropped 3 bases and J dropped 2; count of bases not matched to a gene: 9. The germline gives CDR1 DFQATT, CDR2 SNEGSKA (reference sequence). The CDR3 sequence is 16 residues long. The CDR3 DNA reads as TGCAGTGCTAGGCGGGCCGGGAGGGGAACCAAAAACATTCAGTACTTC. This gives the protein CSARRAGRGTKNIQYF.

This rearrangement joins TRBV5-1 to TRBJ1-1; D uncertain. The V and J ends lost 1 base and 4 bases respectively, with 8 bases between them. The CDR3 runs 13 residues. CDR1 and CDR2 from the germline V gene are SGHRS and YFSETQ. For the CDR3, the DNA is TGCGCCAGCAGCTTGTCGGAAGGCACTGAAGCTTTCTTT. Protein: CASSLSEGTEAFF.

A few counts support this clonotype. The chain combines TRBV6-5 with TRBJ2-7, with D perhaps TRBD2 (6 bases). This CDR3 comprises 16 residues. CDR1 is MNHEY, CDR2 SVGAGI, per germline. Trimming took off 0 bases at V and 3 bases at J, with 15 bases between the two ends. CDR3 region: CASSYSWEVSLYEQYF. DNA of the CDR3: TGTGCCAGCAGTTACTCGTGGGAGGTCTCTCTCTACGAGCAGTACTTC.

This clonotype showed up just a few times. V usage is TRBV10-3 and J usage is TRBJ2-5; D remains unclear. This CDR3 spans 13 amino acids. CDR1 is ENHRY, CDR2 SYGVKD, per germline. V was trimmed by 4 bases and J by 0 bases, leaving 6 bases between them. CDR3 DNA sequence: TGTGCCATCAGTGTGGGGAACCAAGAGACCCAGTACTTC. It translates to CAISVGNQETQYF.

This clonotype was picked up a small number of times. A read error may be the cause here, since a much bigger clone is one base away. CDR3 in amino acids: CASSQKETQYF. The CDR3 nucleotides are TGTGCCAGCAGCCAAAAAGAGACCCAGTACTTC. The rearrangement links TRBV5-6 to TRBJ2-5; D not certain. V shed 4 bases and J shed 3 bases, with 4 bases lying between them. This CDR3 spans 11 amino acids. Germline CDR1 reads SGHDT; CDR2 reads YYEEEE.

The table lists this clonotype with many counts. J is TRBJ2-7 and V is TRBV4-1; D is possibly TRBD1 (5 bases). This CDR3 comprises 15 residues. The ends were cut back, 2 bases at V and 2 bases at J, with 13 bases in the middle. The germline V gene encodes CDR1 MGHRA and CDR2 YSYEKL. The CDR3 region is CASSQRGTGTYEQYV. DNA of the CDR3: TGCGCCAGCAGCCAAAGGGGAACAGGTACCTACGAGCAGTACGTC.

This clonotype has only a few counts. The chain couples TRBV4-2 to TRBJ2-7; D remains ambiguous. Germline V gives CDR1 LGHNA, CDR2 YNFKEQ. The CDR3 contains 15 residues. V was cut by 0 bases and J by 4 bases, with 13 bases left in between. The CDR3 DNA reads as TGTGCCAGCAGCCAAGAAGTTCGCTTAGGGTACGAGCAGTACTTC. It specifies CASSQEVRLGYEQYF.

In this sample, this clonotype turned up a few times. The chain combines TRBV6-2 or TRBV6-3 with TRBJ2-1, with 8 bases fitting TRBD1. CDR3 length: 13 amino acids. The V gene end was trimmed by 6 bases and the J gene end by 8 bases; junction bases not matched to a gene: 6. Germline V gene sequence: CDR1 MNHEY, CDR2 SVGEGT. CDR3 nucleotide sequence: TGTGCCAGCAGACGAGGACAGGGCGATGAGCAGTTCTTC. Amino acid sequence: CASRRGQGDEQFF.

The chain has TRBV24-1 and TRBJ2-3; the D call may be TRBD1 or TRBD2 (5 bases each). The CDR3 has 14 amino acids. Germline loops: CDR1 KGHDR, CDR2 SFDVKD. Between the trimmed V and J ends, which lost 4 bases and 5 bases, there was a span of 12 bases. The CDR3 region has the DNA TGTGCCACCAGTGACCGAGGGACCGGAGATACGCAGTATTTT. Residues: CATSDRGTGDTQYF.